These 31 T cell receptor beta chains were sequenced from one sample in a study of blood T cell repertoires in COVID-19. Libraries were prepared by immunoSEQ multiplex PCR; TCRdb keeps only in-frame clonotypes and omits some of them. The table has over 100,000 clones, 88% seen once. Specimen: peripheral blood. The receptors were sampled from a man in his fifties or sixties with acute or convalescent COVID-19.

This clone was picked up one time. The chain has TRBV5-8 and TRBJ2-3, with a weak D call TRBD1 (5 bases). Germline loops: CDR1 SGHTS, CDR2 YDEGEE. The CDR3 loop spans 18 amino acids. Trimming left V 1 base short and J 1 base short, with 19 bases between. This CDR3 is CASSLPLRASLGTDTQYF. The CDR3 nucleotides read TGTGCCAGCAGCTTGCCGCTCAGGGCCTCTCTAGGCACAGATACGCAGTATTTT.

This clone was recorded only once. The V and J genes are TRBV19 and TRBJ1-1; D remains unclear. The ends were cut back, 2 bases at V and 3 bases at J, with 13 bases in the middle. This CDR3 is built from 15 residues. Germline-derived CDR1 and CDR2 are LNHDA and SQIVND (reference sequence). This chain's CDR3 is CASSISYMADTEAFF. CDR3 nucleotide sequence: TGTGCCAGTAGTATATCATACATGGCAGACACTGAAGCTTTCTTT.

This clone was seen a few times. The rearrangement links TRBV4-1 to TRBJ2-1, with TRBD2 matching over 10 bases. CDR3 length: 15 residues. Germline V gives CDR1 MGHRA, CDR2 YSYEKL. The V segment lost 5 bases and the J segment 9 bases; nucleotides outside the gene matches: 10. DNA for the CDR3: TGCGCCAGCAGCTTAAGACTAGCGGGTGACATTGAGCAGTTCTTC. Protein product: CASSLRLAGDIEQFF.

This chain links TRBV9 with TRBJ2-2; no definite D call. Per germline, CDR1 SGDLS and CDR2 YYNGEE. V lost 0 bases and J lost 5, with 5 bases in between. The CDR3 length is 13 residues. The CDR3 here is CASSVDGTGELFF. The CDR3 DNA reads TGTGCCAGCAGCGTAGACGGGACCGGGGAGCTGTTTTTT.

The rearrangement uses TRBV19 and TRBJ1-4; weak D call: TRBD1 (6 bases). The ends were cut back, 3 bases at V and 3 bases at J, with 14 bases in the middle. The CDR3 consists of 16 residues. Germline lookup yields CDR1 LNHDA and CDR2 SQIVND (reference sequence). CDR3 nucleotides: TGTGCCAGTAGTATTGGTACAGGGTTAGCTAATGAAAAACTGTTTTTT. Translation: CASSIGTGLANEKLFF. Drawing the rest from reference TRBV19 and TRBJ1-4, the complete variable domain is DGGITQSPKYLFRKEGQNVTLSCEQNLNHDAMYWYRQDPGQGLRLIYYSQIVNDFQKGDIAEGYSVSREKKESFPLTVTSAQKNPTAFYLCASSIGTGLANEKLFFGSGTQLSVL.

The rearrangement joins TRBV19 to TRBJ2-1; 10 bases align to TRBD1. Germline loops: CDR1 LNHDA, CDR2 SQIVND (reference sequence). This CDR3 comprises 17 residues. The trim removed 1 base at V and 9 bases at J, leaving 12 bases unmatched. The CDR3 sequence: CASSIALLETGGGEQFF. The CDR3 DNA reads TGTGCCAGTAGTATAGCCTTGTTAGAGACAGGGGGCGGTGAGCAGTTCTTC.

This clone appeared a single time. This sequence joins TRBV9 and TRBJ1-2, with D perhaps matching TRBD1 (6 bases). This CDR3 contains 14 residues. V lost 3 bases, J lost 4 bases, and 13 bases lay in between. Germline CDR1 is SGDLS and CDR2 is YYNGEE. The CDR3 loop is CASSARDTSYGYTF. As DNA, the CDR3 is TGTGCCAGCAGCGCCCGGGACACGTCCTATGGCTACACCTTC.

This sequence joins TRBV6-5 and TRBJ1-1; D gene uncertain. The germline V gene has CDR1 MNHEY and CDR2 SVGAGI. The length of the CDR3 is 15 residues. Trimming removed 7 bases at V and 0 bases at J, with 15 bases between. The CDR3 bases are TGTGCCAGCACCAGAGTCCTCGACATGAACACTGAAGCTTTCTTT. It translates to CASTRVLDMNTEAFF.

In its sample, this clone was seen a few times. This rearrangement joins TRBV3-1 (or the pseudogene TRBV3-2) to TRBJ1-2, with D possibly being TRBD1 (5 bases). Germline V gene data show CDR1 as LGHDT and CDR2 as YNNKEL (reference sequence). The V end was cut by 1 base, the J end by 4 bases, with 22 bases between. The CDR3 covers 18 residues. CDR3 DNA sequence: TGTGCCAGCAGCCAAGGATCAGGGTTCGCAATGGTTACCTATGGCTACACCTTC. Translated: CASSQGSGFAMVTYGYTF.

V is TRBV4-1 and J is TRBJ1-2, with a weak D call TRBD1 (6 bases). CDR3 size: 18 residues. Per germline, CDR1 MGHRA and CDR2 YSYEKL. Between the trimmed V and J ends, which lost 3 bases and 8 bases, there was a span of 28 bases. This chain's CDR3 is CASSQTPEGTQGTRGYTF. CDR3 DNA: TGCGCCAGCAGCCAGACTCCTGAAGGGACACAGGGAACGAGGGGCTACACCTTC.

This clone was detected only a few times. The chain combines TRBV5-1 with TRBJ1-6, with D hard to call. The CDR3 extends over 15 amino acids. Germline CDR1 is SGHRS and CDR2 is YFSETQ. Trimming stripped 3 bases from V and 8 bases from J, with 15 bases between. The CDR3 bases are TGCGCCAGCAGCTCCGTGGGTGAGGTTTATTCACCCCTCCACTTT. This codes for CASSSVGEVYSPLHF.

The chain joins TRBV4-2 to TRBJ2-7, with TRBD2 identical over 9 bases. V lost 3 bases, J lost 4 bases, and 10 bases stayed unmatched. Germline V gene data show CDR1 as LGHNA and CDR2 as YNFKEQ. This CDR3 comprises 16 residues. In nucleotides, the CDR3 is TGTGCCAGCAGCCAGGACGCTAGCGGGGTAAGGTACGAGCAGTACTTC. Its protein product is CASSQDASGVRYEQYF.

The chain links TRBV6-5 to TRBJ1-5; TRBD1 might be the D (5 bases). V was trimmed by 2 bases and J by 6 bases, leaving 11 bases between them. CDR3 length equals 14 residues. CDR1 is MNHEY, CDR2 SVGAGI, per germline. The CDR3 sequence is CASSYGVGGQPQHF. The CDR3 DNA follows: TGTGCCAGCAGTTACGGGGTCGGGGGTCAGCCCCAGCATTTT.

The chain carries TRBV9 and TRBJ2-6; TRBD2 agrees at 7 bases. V was clipped by 0 bases and J by 2 bases; unmatched bases: 2. Germline V gene lookup returns CDR1 SGDLS and CDR2 YYNGEE. This CDR3 region has 16 residues. The DNA for the CDR3 is TGTGCCAGCAGCGTAGTGGGAGGGACTGGGGCCAACGTCCTGACTTTC. Its translation is CASSVVGGTGANVLTF.

The chain links TRBV5-4 to TRBJ2-1, with D possibly matching TRBD2 (5 bases). CDR3 length equals 14 residues. Trimming left V 4 bases short and J 3 bases short, with 11 bases between. Per germline, CDR1 SGHNT and CDR2 YYREEE (reference sequence). CDR3 bases: TGTGCCAGCAGCCCCCCTGAGGGCTACAATGAGCAGTTCTTC. Translated, it gives CASSPPEGYNEQFF.

As regards this clone: The same CDR3 arises from other DNA sequences in this sample as well. The chain recombines TRBV5-1 with TRBJ2-7, with D possibly TRBD1 on 5 matching bases. The germline CDR1 and CDR2 sequences are SGHRS and YFSETQ. Trimming shortened V by 0 bases and J by 3 bases, and 10 bases separated the two germline ends. This CDR3 spans 14 amino acids. DNA for the CDR3: TGCGCCAGCAGCTTGGAAGTCCAGGGCTACGAGCAGTACTTC. This codes for CASSLEVQGYEQYF.

This rearrangement joins TRBV3-1 (or the pseudogene TRBV3-2) to TRBJ2-7, with a possible D match to TRBD2 (6 bases). The CDR3 extends over 14 amino acids. The ends were cut back, 2 bases at V and 3 bases at J, with 11 bases in the middle. Germline V lookup: CDR1 LGHDT, CDR2 YNNKEL (reference sequence). The CDR3 nucleotides read TGTGCCAGCAGCCAAAGTTCGGGGGACTACGAGCAGTACTTC. As protein: CASSQSSGDYEQYF.

This clone has a handful of counts. V gene TRBV6-5 combines with J gene TRBJ1-6; the match to TRBD1 covers 7 bases. The CDR3 is 15 amino acids. From germline, CDR1 is MNHEY and CDR2 SVGAGI. V shed 6 bases, J shed 9 bases, and the junction held 11 bases outside the gene matches. CDR3: CASRYRKGAGSPLHF. CDR3 nucleotide sequence: TGTGCCAGCAGGTACCGGAAGGGGGCGGGTTCACCCCTCCACTTT.

V and J are TRBV28 and TRBJ1-5; D not certain. CDR1 is MDHEN and CDR2 is SYDVKM in the germline V gene. V dropped 2 bases and J dropped 0 bases, with 8 bases sitting between them. The CDR3 has 15 amino acids. The CDR3 DNA reads TGTGCCAGCAGTTTAATAGATTATAGCAATCAGCCCCAGCATTTT. Translated: CASSLIDYSNQPQHF.

The V gene is TRBV10-3, the J gene TRBJ2-2, with D tentatively TRBD2 (5 bases). The CDR3 has 12 amino acids. Germline V gene sequence: CDR1 ENHRY, CDR2 SYGVKD. Trimming took off 10 bases at V and 9 bases at J, with 15 bases between the two ends. The CDR3 loop is CATRAAGRELFF. The CDR3 nucleotides read TGTGCCACCCGAGCGGCGGGTCGGGAGCTGTTTTTT.

This chain links TRBV10-3 with TRBJ2-7, with D possibly TRBD2 on 6 matching bases. This CDR3 contains 15 residues. V was clipped by 3 bases and J by 6 bases, with 18 bases between them. Germline V lookup: CDR1 ENHRY, CDR2 SYGVKD. The CDR3 DNA reads as TGTGCCATCAGTGAAGCCTTCCTAACTAGCTCCGAGCAGTACTTC. It translates to CAISEAFLTSSEQYF.

The genes are TRBV10-2 and TRBJ2-2; 11 bases are shared with TRBD2. V gave up 6 bases and J gave up 0 bases; unmatched junction bases: 3. CDR1 WSHSY and CDR2 SAAADI come from the germline V gene. This CDR3 has 16 amino acids. The CDR3 bases are TGCGCCAGCAGGACTAGCGGGGCCGCGAACACCGGGGAGCTGTTTTTT. Translated, it gives CASRTSGAANTGELFF.

V gene TRBV2 combines with J gene TRBJ2-5, with TRBD2 identical over 8 bases. The V gene end was trimmed by 6 bases and the J gene end by 4 bases; junction bases not matched to a gene: 1. The CDR3 is 12 amino acids. Germline V gives CDR1 SNHLY, CDR2 FYNNEI. CDR3: CASRLAGETQYF. CDR3 DNA: TGTGCCAGCAGGCTAGCGGGAGAGACCCAGTACTTC.

The gene calls are TRBV19 and TRBJ2-6, with 10 bases that match TRBD1. V was pared by 6 bases and J by 0 bases, with 2 bases of the junction left unmatched. The CDR3 spans 16 residues. Germline CDR1 is LNHDA and CDR2 is SQIVND (reference sequence). CDR3 bases: TGTGCCAGTAGAGGGACAGGGGTCTCTGGGGCCAACGTCCTGACTTTC. It codes for CASRGTGVSGANVLTF.

The CDR3 nucleotides are TGTGCCAGTAGTAACCGAATGACAGCTAACTATGGCTACACCTTC. Translated: CASSNRMTANYGYTF. The chain joins TRBV19 to TRBJ1-2; TRBD1 is a possible D gene (5 bases). Trimming removed 4 bases at V and 0 bases at J, with 12 bases between. CDR1 and CDR2 from the germline V gene are LNHDA and SQIVND (reference sequence). This CDR3 is 15 amino acids long.

V and J are TRBV5-1 and TRBJ1-2, with a possible D match to TRBD1 (5 bases). Trimming left V 2 bases short and J 3 bases short, with 11 bases between. The CDR3 runs to 14 residues. Germline V lookup: CDR1 SGHRS, CDR2 YFSETQ. CDR3: CASSLVTADYGYTF. CDR3 in DNA: TGCGCCAGCAGCTTAGTGACAGCAGACTATGGCTACACCTTC.

This chain joins TRBV5-1 and TRBJ1-1, with TRBD1 matching over 10 bases. Germline loops: CDR1 SGHRS, CDR2 YFSETQ. V lost 5 bases and J lost 1; bases outside the gene matches: 5. The CDR3 extends over 15 amino acids. This CDR3 reads CASRGWDRGNTEAFF. As DNA, the CDR3 is TGCGCCAGCAGGGGGTGGGACAGGGGGAACACTGAAGCTTTCTTT.

The rearrangement joins TRBV2 to TRBJ1-5; no clear D gene. CDR3 length equals 13 residues. The germline V and J ends were trimmed by 6 bases and 6 bases, with 12 bases remaining between them. Germline CDR1 SNHLY, CDR2 FYNNEI. The CDR3 DNA follows: TGTGCCAGCAGAAAGCGCCGCGGTCAGCCCCAGCATTTT. Protein: CASRKRRGQPQHF.

J is TRBJ2-5 and V is TRBV5-1; TRBD1 matches 8 bases. CDR1 and CDR2 from the germline V gene are SGHRS and YFSETQ. There are 16 residues in the CDR3. V lost 2 bases and J lost 5; bases outside the gene matches: 11. CDR3 amino acids: CASSFFGQGDSETQYF. The CDR3 region has the DNA TGCGCCAGCAGCTTTTTCGGACAGGGTGATTCGGAGACCCAGTACTTC.

The gene calls are TRBV30 and TRBJ1-1; D not resolved. The ends were cut back, 4 bases at V and 1 base at J, with 10 bases in the middle. This CDR3 comprises 13 residues. CDR1 and CDR2 from the germline V gene are GTSNPN and SVGIG (reference sequence). This CDR3 is CAWNRHSNTEAFF. Here the CDR3 DNA reads TGTGCCTGGAATAGACATTCGAACACTGAAGCTTTCTTT.

V usage is TRBV9 and J usage is TRBJ2-1; D perhaps matches TRBD2 (5 bases). The germline gives CDR1 SGDLS, CDR2 YYNGEE. Between the trimmed V and J ends, which lost 4 bases and 2 bases, there was a span of 13 bases. The CDR3 consists of 15 residues. In DNA, the CDR3 is TGTGCCAGCAGCACTCAAGGACTGACCTACAATGAGCAGTTCTTC. Protein product: CASSTQGLTYNEQFF.